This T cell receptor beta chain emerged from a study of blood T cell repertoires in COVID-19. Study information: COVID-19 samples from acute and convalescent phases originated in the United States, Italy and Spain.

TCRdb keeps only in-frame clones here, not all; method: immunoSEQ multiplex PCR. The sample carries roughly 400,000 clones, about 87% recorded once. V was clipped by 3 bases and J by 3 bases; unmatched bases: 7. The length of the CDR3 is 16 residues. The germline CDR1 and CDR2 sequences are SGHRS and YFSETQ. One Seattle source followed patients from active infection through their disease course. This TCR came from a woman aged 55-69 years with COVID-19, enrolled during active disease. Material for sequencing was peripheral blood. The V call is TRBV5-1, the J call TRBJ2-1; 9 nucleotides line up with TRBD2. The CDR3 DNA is TGCGCCAGCAGCTATATAGCGGGGGCCATCTACAATGAGCAGTTCTTC. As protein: CASSYIAGAIYNEQFF.